These T cell receptor beta chains were read from a single sample in a study of patients and donors after allogeneic stem cell transplantation. TCRdb processed the RT-PCR reads anew with MiXCR; each CDR3 protein has one entry. The repertoire has more than 850,000 distinct CDR3 sequences, roughly 18% of them found once; the top ten carry 6%. Sequenced input: blood, either unsorted or a sorted T cell fraction (not recorded which). The receptor set was obtained from a human donor who was either an allogeneic HSCT recipient or a stem cell or donor lymphocyte infusion donor (not recorded which). It is not recorded whose cells these are; they may come from a transplant donor. The CDR3 runs from the conserved cysteine through the conserved F or W. The order of the fields is D gene, J gene, clone size, V gene, CDR3 protein, CDR3 DNA. The D gene is left open where the match is weak. Part of the rows lack a size; the others show once, few, many or a class for expanded clones.

>NA|TRBJ1-2|NA|TRBV5-1
CASSLTTVSYGYTF
TGCGCCAGCAGCTTGACGACTGTTTCCTATGGCTACACCTTC
>NA|TRBJ2-3|NA|TRBV7-8
CASSPRLDPTDTQYF
TGTGCCAGCAGCCCCCGACTGGACCCCACAGATACGCAGTATTTT
>TRBD2|TRBJ2-1|few|TRBV7-8
CASSLALRGSGRLPEQFF
TGTGCCAGCAGCTTAGCACTGAGGGGGAGCGGGAGACTGCCTGAGCAGTTCTTC
>NA|TRBJ1-1|NA|TRBV29-1
CSVEAGNLGAFF
TGCAGCGTTGAAGCGGGAAACCTGGGAGCTTTCTTT
>NA|TRBJ1-5|few|TRBV30
CAWSPWGYSNQPQHF
TGTGCCTGGAGTCCTTGGGGGTATAGCAATCAGCCCCAGCATTTT
>TRBD1|TRBJ1-4|few|TRBV5-6
CASSFSGGSEKLFF
TGTGCCAGCAGCTTCTCAGGGGGAAGTGAAAAACTGTTTTTT
>NA|TRBJ1-3|NA|TRBV18
CASSPTDGSGNTIYF
TGTGCCAGCTCACCAACGGACGGTTCTGGAAACACCATATATTTT
>TRBD2|TRBJ2-3|few|TRBV7-6
CASRLRTSASTDTQYF
TGTGCCAGCAGACTTCGGACTAGCGCTAGCACAGATACGCAGTATTTT
>NA|TRBJ2-2|NA|TRBV11-2
CASSLGGPRTGELFF
TGTGCCAGCAGCTTGGGGGGGCCAAGGACCGGGGAGCTGTTTTTT
>NA|TRBJ2-1|NA|TRBV30
CAWSVYSKGRGNEQFF
TGTGCCTGGAGTGTTTATTCGAAGGGCCGGGGGAATGAGCAGTTCTTC
>TRBD1|TRBJ1-2|NA|TRBV5-1
CASSLGQGFYVYTF
TGCGCCAGCAGCTTGGGACAGGGCTTCTATGTCTACACCTTC
>TRBD1|TRBJ2-3|NA|TRBV9
CASSVPGGQGITDTQYF
TGTGCCAGCAGCGTACCCGGAGGACAGGGGATCACAGATACGCAGTATTTT
>TRBD2|TRBJ2-1|many|TRBV12-3/TRBV12-4
CASTSGLAGATYNEQFF
TGTGCCAGCACCTCGGGACTAGCGGGAGCCACCTACAATGAGCAGTTCTTC
>NA|TRBJ1-1|few|TRBV7-9
CASSPGFGDTEAFF
TGTGCCAGCAGTCCTGGGTTTGGGGACACTGAAGCTTTCTTT
>NA|TRBJ1-1|NA|TRBV12-3/TRBV12-4
CASTGPGGTEAFF
TGTGCCAGCACTGGCCCCGGAGGGACTGAAGCTTTCTTT
>TRBD1|TRBJ1-2|NA|TRBV6-5
CASSYGTGASLYGYTF
TGTGCCAGCAGTTACGGGACAGGGGCATCCCTCTATGGCTACACCTTC
>NA|TRBJ1-3|NA|TRBV20-1
CSALQSGNTIYF
TGCAGTGCCCTTCAGTCGGGAAACACCATATATTTT
>NA|TRBJ2-1|few|TRBV6-2/TRBV6-3
CASSSVDDSRQFF
TGTGCCAGCAGTTCGGTGGACGACTCCAGACAGTTCTTC